This T cell receptor beta chain emerged from a study of chemoradiotherapy in HPV16-positive cancers. The data were produced by immunoSEQ multiplex PCR, yet TCRdb's version contains in-frame clones alone and is incomplete. The sample lists around 23,000 clones; roughly 90% were seen once. About this clone itself: Its antigen is unknown.

Samples were taken several times over chemoradiotherapy. V lost 0 bases and J lost 5, with 19 bases in between. This CDR3 is 17 amino acids long. Germline V gives CDR1 MGHDK, CDR2 SYGVNS. Study conclusions and caveats: Only a couple of HPV16-positive patients supplied the functional HPV-specificity definition. Candidate HPV-specific clones and E7-related TCR motifs grew in tumor during treatment.

The receptor was derived from a human donor with HPV-associated anogenital cancer. This rearrangement joins TRBV25-1 to TRBJ1-1; D uncertain. The input for sequencing was blood, taken from a patient who underwent chemoradiotherapy. The CDR3 DNA reads as TGTGCCAGCAGTGAATATTATGCGGTAGAAGATGGGACTGAAGCTTTCTTT. Residues: CASSEYYAVEDGTEAFF.